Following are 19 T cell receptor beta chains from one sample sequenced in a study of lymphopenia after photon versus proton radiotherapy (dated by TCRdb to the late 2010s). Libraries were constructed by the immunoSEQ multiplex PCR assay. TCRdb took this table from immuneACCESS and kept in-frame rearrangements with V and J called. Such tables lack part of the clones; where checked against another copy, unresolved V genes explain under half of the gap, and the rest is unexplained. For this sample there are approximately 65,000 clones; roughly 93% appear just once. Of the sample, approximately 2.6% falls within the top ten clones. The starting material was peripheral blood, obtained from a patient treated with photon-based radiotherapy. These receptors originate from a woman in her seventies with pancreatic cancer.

The CDR3 sequence is CASSPTGAAKNIQYF. The CDR3 DNA reads as TGTGCCAGCTCACCTACAGGGGCAGCCAAAAACATTCAGTACTTC. The chain combines TRBV18 with TRBJ2-4; 7 positions match TRBD1. The CDR3 sequence is 15 residues long. The V gene end was trimmed by 3 bases and the J gene end by 0 bases; junction bases not matched to a gene: 2. Germline CDR1 KGHSH, CDR2 LQKENI.

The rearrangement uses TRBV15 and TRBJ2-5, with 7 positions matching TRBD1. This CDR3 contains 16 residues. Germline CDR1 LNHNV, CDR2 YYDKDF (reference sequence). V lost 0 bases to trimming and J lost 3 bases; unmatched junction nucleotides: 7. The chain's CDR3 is CATSRDRLQGKETQYF. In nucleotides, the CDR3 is TGTGCCACCAGCAGAGATCGACTACAGGGGAAAGAGACCCAGTACTTC.

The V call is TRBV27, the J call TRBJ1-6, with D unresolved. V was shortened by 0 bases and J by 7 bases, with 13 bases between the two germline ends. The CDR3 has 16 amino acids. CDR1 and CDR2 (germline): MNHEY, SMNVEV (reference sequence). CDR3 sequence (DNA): TGTGCCAGCAGTTTATCTAGCGCCGTTCCCAATTCACCCCTCCACTTT. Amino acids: CASSLSSAVPNSPLHF.

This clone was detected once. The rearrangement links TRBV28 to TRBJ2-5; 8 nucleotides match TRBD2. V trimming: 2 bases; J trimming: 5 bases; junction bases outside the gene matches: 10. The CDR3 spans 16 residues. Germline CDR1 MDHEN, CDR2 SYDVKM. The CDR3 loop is CASSLIKSGSQETQYF. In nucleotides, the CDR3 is TGTGCCAGCAGTTTAATAAAAAGCGGGAGCCAGGAGACCCAGTACTTC.

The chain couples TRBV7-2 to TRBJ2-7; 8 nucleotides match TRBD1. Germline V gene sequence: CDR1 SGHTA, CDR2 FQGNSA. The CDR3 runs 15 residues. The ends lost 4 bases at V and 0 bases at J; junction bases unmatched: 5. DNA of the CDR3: TGTGCCAGCAGCTACACAGGGGGGAGCTCCTACGAGCAGTACTTC. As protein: CASSYTGGSSYEQYF.

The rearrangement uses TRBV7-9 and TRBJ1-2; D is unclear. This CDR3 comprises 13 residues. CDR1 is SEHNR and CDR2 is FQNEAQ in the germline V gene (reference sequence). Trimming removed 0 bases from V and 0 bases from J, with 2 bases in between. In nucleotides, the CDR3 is TGTGCCAGCAGCTTAGCGTCTAACTATGGCTACACCTTC. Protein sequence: CASSLASNYGYTF.

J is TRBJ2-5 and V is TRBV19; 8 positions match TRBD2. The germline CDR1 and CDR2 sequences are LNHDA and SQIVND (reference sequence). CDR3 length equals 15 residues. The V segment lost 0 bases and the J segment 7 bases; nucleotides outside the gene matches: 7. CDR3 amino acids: CASSIDSLAGVTQYF. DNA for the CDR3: TGTGCCAGTAGTATAGATAGTCTAGCGGGTGTGACCCAGTACTTC.

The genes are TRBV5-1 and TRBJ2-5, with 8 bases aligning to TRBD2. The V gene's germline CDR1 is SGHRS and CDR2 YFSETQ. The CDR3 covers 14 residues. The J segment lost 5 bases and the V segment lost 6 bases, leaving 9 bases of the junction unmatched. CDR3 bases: TGCGCCAGCACCTTAAGCGGGAGCGTGGAGACCCAGTACTTC. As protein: CASTLSGSVETQYF.

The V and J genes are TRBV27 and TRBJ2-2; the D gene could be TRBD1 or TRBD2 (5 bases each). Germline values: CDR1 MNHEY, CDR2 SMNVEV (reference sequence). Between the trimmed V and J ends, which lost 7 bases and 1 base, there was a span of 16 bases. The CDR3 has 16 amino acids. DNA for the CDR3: TGTGCCAGCAAGGGGACCCTAAGCGGGAACACCGGGGAGCTGTTTTTT. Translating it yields CASKGTLSGNTGELFF.

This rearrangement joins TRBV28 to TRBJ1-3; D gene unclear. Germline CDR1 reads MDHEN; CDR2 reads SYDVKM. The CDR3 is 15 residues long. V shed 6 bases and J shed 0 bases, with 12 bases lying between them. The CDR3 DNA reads TGTGCCAGCAGCCGAAACCCAGCCTCTGGAAACACCATATATTTT. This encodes CASSRNPASGNTIYF.

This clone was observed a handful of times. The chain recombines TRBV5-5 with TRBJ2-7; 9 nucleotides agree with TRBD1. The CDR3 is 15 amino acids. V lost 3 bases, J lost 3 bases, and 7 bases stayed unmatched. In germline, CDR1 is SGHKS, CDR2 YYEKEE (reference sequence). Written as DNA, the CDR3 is TGTGCCAGCAGCTATTGGACAGGGGCGAACTACGAGCAGTACTTC. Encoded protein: CASSYWTGANYEQYF. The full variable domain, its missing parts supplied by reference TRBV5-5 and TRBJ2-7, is DAGVTQSPTHLIKTRGQQVTLRCSPISGHKSVSWYQQVLGQGPQFIFQYYEKEERGRGNFPDRFSARQFPNYSSELNVNALLLGDSALYLCASSYWTGANYEQYFGPGTRLTVT.

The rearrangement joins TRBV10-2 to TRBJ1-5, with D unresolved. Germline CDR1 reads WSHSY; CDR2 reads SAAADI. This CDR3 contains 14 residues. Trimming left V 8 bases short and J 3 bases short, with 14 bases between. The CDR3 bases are TGCGCCAGCGGTTCAGGTGCCCTCAATCAGCCCCAGCATTTT. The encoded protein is CASGSGALNQPQHF.

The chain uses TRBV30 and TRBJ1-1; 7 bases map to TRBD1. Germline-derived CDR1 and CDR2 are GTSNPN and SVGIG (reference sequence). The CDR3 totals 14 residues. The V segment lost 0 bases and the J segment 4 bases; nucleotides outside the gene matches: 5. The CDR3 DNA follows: TGTGCCTGGAGTGTATCCGGGACAGTCACTGAAGCTTTCTTT. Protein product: CAWSVSGTVTEAFF.

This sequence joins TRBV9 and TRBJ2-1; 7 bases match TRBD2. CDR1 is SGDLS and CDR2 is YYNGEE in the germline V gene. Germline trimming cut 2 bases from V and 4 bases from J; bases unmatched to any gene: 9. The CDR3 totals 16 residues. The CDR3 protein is CASSVASSGPYNEQFF. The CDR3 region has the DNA TGTGCCAGCAGCGTCGCATCTAGCGGTCCATACAATGAGCAGTTCTTC.

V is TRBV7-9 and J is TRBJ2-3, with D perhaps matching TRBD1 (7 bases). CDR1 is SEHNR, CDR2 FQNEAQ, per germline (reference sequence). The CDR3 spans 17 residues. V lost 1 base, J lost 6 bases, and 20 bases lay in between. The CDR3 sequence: CASSLVGRQGMGDTQYF. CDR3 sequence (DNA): TGTGCCAGCAGCTTAGTCGGGAGACAGGGAATGGGGGATACGCAGTATTTT.

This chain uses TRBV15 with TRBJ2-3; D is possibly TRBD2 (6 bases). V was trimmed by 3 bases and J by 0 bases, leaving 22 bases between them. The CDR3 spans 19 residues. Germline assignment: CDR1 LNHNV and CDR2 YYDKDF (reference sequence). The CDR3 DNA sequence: TGTGCCACCAGCAGGGCTTTATATTCGGAGGCGGGGAGCACAGATACGCAGTATTTT. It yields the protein CATSRALYSEAGSTDTQYF.

In DNA form, the CDR3 reads TGTGCCAGCAGTCAACAGGGGTATGAGCAGTTCTTC. It encodes CASSQQGYEQFF. The chain carries TRBV2 and TRBJ2-1; 7 bases are a match to TRBD1. CDR3 size: 12 residues. The germline V gene has CDR1 SNHLY and CDR2 FYNNEI. The V gene end was trimmed by 5 bases and the J gene end by 8 bases; junction bases not matched to a gene: 3.

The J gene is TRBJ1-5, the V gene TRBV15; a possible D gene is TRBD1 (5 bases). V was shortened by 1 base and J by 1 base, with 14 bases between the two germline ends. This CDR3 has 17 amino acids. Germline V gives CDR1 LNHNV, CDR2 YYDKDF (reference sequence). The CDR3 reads CATSRGQGRRSNQPQHF. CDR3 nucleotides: TGTGCCACCAGCAGAGGGCAGGGAAGGAGAAGCAATCAGCCCCAGCATTTT.

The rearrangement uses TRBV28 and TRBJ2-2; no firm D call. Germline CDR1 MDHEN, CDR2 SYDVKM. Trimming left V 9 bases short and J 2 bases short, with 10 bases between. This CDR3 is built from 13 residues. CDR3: CASRVPNTGELFF. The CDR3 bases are TGTGCCAGTAGGGTCCCAAACACCGGGGAGCTGTTTTTT. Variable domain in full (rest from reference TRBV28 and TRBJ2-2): DVKVTQSSRYLVKRTGEKVFLECVQDMDHENMFWYRQDPGLGLRLIYFSYDVKMKEKGDIPEGYSVSREKKERFSLILESASTNQTSMYLCASRVPNTGELFFGEGSRLTVL.